One and the same sample provided the 3 T cell receptor beta chains below, sequenced in a study of cytomegalovirus exposure and HLA in healthy donors. PCR amplification relied on 60 Vbeta primers (plus 13 Jbeta primers). Data came from immunoSEQ multiplex PCR; TCRdb stores just in-frame clones and leaves some out. The top ten clones hold just under 3% of a sample with 100,000 to 150,000 clones, roughly 70% of them seen once. The sequenced material came from PBMCs. The receptors shown here come from a woman aged 40-49 years in good health and CMV-seropositive.

J is TRBJ2-1 and V is TRBV7-2; maybe TRBD1 (6 bases). The CDR3 loop spans 15 amino acids. CDR1 and CDR2 from the germline V gene are SGHTA and FQGNSA. Trimming stripped 1 base from V and 2 bases from J, with 9 bases between. CDR3 region: CASSLVAGAYNEQFF. The DNA of the CDR3 is TGTGCCAGCAGCTTAGTGGCAGGGGCCTACAATGAGCAGTTCTTC. Full variable domain (missing parts from reference TRBV7-2 and TRBJ2-1): GAGVSQSPSNKVTEKGKDVELRCDPISGHTALYWYRQSLGQGLEFLIYFQGNSAPDKSGLPSDRFSAERTGGSVSTLTIQRTQQEDSAVYLCASSLVAGAYNEQFFGPGTRLTVL.

The rearrangement uses TRBV7-9 and TRBJ2-7; TRBD2 matches at 8 bases. This CDR3 has 17 residues. Germline V gene data show CDR1 as SEHNR and CDR2 as FQNEAQ (reference sequence). Trimming took 4 bases from V and 3 from J; bases not matched to a gene: 14. The CDR3 here is CASSSTSRTSTDYEQYF. The CDR3 region has the DNA TGTGCCAGCAGCTCAACATCCCGGACTAGCACGGACTACGAGCAGTACTTC. The variable domain in full, completed from reference TRBV7-9 and TRBJ2-7, reads DTGVSQNPRHKITKRGQNVTFRCDPISEHNRLYWYRQTLGQGPEFLTYFQNEAQLEKSRLLSDRFSAERPKGSFSTLEIQRTEQGDSAMYLCASSSTSRTSTDYEQYFGPGTRLTVT.

The CDR3 region has the DNA TGTGCCATCAGTGGTCCTCGAGGGATTGAAGCTTTCTTT. This codes for CAISGPRGIEAFF. The genes are TRBV10-3 and TRBJ1-1; D remains ambiguous. This CDR3 contains 13 residues. The V end lost 4 bases, the J end lost 7 bases, and 13 bases lay between the germline ends. Germline V gene lookup returns CDR1 ENHRY and CDR2 SYGVKD.